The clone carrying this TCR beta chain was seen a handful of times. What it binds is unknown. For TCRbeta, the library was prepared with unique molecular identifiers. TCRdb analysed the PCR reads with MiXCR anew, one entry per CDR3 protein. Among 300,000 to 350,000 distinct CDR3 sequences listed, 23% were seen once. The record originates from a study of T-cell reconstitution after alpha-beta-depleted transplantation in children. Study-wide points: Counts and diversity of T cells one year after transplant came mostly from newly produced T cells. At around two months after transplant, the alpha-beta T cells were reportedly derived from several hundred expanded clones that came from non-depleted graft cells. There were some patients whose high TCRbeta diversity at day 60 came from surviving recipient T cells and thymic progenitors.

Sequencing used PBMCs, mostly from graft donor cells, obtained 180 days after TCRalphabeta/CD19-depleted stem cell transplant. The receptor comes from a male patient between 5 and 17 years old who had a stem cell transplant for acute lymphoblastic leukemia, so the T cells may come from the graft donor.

CDR3 in amino acids: CASSPGVYGYTF. The CDR3 DNA is TGTGCCAGCAGTCCAGGGGTCTATGGCTACACCTTC. The V gene is TRBV12-3 or TRBV12-4, the J gene TRBJ1-2, with a possible D match to TRBD1 (6 bases). The CDR3 runs 12 residues. With 5 bases removed from V and 4 bases from J, the gap between germline ends came to 8 bases.